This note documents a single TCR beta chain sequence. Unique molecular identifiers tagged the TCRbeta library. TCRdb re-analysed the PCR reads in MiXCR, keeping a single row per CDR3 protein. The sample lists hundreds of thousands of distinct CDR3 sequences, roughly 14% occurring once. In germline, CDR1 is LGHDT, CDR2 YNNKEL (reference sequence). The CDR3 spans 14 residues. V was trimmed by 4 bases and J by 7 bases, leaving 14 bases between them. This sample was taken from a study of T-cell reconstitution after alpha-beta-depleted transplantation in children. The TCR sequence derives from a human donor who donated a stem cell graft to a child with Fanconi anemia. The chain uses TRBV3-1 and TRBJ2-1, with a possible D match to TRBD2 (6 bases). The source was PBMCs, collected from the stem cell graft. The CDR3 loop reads CASSLSGANNEQFF. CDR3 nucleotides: TGTGCCAGCAGCCTCTCGGGAGCGAATAATGAGCAGTTCTTC.